This TCR beta chain derives from a study of T cells after somatic rescue of genetic block. Clones were read by immunoSEQ multiplex PCR, and TCRdb kept only the in-frame ones, dropping some. The sample holds about 110,000 clones, under 95% seen once. This CDR3 is 14 amino acids long. The germline V gene encodes CDR1 MGHRA and CDR2 YSYEKL. Trimming at V came to 4 bases and at J to 3 bases, leaving 4 bases not matched to a gene. This clonotype was obtained from a young woman. The rearrangement links TRBV4-1 to TRBJ2-7; TRBD1 agrees at 9 bases. The sample taken for sequencing was peripheral blood mononuclear cells (PBMCs). The CDR3: CASSPGQGHYEQYF. The DNA of the CDR3 is TGCGCCAGCAGCCCAGGACAGGGGCACTACGAGCAGTACTTC.